The text below deals with one T cell receptor (beta chain). The target antigen is unknown. The data were taken from a study of PD-1 blockade in classical Hodgkin lymphoma. Here immunoSEQ multiplex PCR was the method, and the copy in TCRdb shows in-frame clones only, minus some. The profile shows tens of thousands of clones, 90% of them singletons. General study findings and limits: The study reported lower baseline TCR diversity in newly diagnosed patients than in healthy donors. A significant rise in TCR diversity by C4D1 was seen for CD4+ but not CD8+ cells.

Time point given: cycle 4 day 1 (C4D1), after five to seven weeks of nivolumab. Every one of the patients relapsed after autologous stem cell transplantation (brentuximab vedotin exposure was variable). Progressive disease, partial response or complete response was each patient's best response. Sequencing used peripheral blood mononuclear cells (PBMCs), obtained before the fourth cycle of nivolumab. The sequence derives from a human donor with classical Hodgkin lymphoma.

In nucleotides, the CDR3 is TGTGCCAGCAGCTCACCGGGACAGGGATACAATGAGCAGTTCTTC. It encodes CASSSPGQGYNEQFF. The chain links TRBV7-2 to TRBJ2-1; TRBD1 aligns across 9 bases. The ends lost 4 bases at V and 4 bases at J; junction bases unmatched: 5. The CDR3 is 15 residues long. From germline, CDR1 is SGHTA and CDR2 FQGNSA.